This TCR beta chain is from a study of CDR3 diversity in severe acne. CDR3 length: 10 residues. V was cut by 3 bases and J by 5 bases, with 2 bases left in between. Germline V gene data show CDR1 as SGDLS and CDR2 as YYNGEE. This clonotype was observed at least ten times. A single record per CDR3 protein comes from TCRdb applying MiXCR to the PCR reads. The sample consists of tens of thousands of distinct CDR3 sequences, around 49% of them appearing once. The genes are TRBV9 and TRBJ1-2; no definite D call. Sequences were obtained from blood. The clonotype comes from a male donor in good health, without acne. In DNA, the CDR3 is TGTGCCAGCAGCGGTTATGGCTACACCTTC. Translation gives CASSGYGYTF.